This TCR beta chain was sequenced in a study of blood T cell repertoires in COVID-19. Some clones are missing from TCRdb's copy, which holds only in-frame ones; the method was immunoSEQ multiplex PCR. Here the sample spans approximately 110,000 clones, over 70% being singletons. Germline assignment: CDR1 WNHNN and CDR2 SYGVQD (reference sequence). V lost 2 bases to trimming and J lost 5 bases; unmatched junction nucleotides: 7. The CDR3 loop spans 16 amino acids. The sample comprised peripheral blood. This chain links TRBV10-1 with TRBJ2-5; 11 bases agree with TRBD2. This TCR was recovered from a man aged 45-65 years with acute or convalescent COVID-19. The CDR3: CASSEGSGGAFETQYF. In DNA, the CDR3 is TGCGCCAGCAGTGAGGGTAGCGGGGGGGCTTTTGAGACCCAGTACTTC.